The TCR beta chain described here comes from a study of blood T cell repertoires in COVID-19. Looking at the study overall: PBMCs, B-cell-depleted T cells, or T cells provided the cDNA or gDNA that made up the material.

Comments on this clone: Within the sample, other DNA sequences also encode this same CDR3.

Trimming took off 6 bases at V and 1 base at J, with 12 bases between the two ends. Per the germline V gene, CDR1 is KGHSH and CDR2 is LQKENI. The CDR3 spans 14 residues. Assay used: immunoSEQ multiplex PCR; TCRdb lists only in-frame clones, some missing. The data show nearly 250,000 clones, with roughly 88% seen just once and 5.5% to 6% held by the top ten. Sequencing input: peripheral blood. This TCR was sampled from an elderly woman with COVID-19, enrolled during active disease. This chain joins TRBV18 and TRBJ1-1; the D is unclear. The CDR3 sequence: CASSPLTGNTEAFF. DNA of the CDR3: TGTGCCAGCTCTCCTCTTACGGGGAACACTGAAGCTTTCTTT. Drawing the rest from reference TRBV18 and TRBJ1-1, the complete variable domain is NAGVMQNPRHLVRRRGQEARLRCSPMKGHSHVYWYRQLPEEGLKFMVYLQKENIIDESGMPKERFSAEFPKEGPSILRIQQVVRGDSAAYFCASSPLTGNTEAFFGQGTRLTVV.